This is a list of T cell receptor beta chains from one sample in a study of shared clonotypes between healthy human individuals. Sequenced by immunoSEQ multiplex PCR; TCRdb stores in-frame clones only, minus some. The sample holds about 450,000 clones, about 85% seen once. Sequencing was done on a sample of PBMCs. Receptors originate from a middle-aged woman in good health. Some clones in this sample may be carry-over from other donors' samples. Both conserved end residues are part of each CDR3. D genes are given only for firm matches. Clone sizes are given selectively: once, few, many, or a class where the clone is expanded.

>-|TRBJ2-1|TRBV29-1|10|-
CSVEANEQFF
TGCAGCGTTGAGGCTAATGAGCAGTTCTTC
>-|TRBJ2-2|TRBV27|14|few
CATRGGRNTGELFF
TGTGCCACCAGGGGCGGGAGGAACACCGGGGAGCTGTTTTTT
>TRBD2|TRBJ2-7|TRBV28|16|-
CASSLSLAGGQPEQYF
TGTGCCAGCAGTTTATCGCTAGCGGGAGGTCAACCCGAGCAGTACTTC
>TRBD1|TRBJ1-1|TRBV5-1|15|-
CASSLSGTEYTEAFF
TGCGCCAGCAGCTTGTCGGGGACAGAATACACTGAAGCTTTCTTT
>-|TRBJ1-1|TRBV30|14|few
CAWTVTMGRLEAFF
TGTGCCTGGACAGTCACAATGGGGCGGCTTGAAGCTTTCTTT
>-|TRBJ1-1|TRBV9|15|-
CASSVGGRMNTEAFF
TGTGCCAGCAGCGTAGGAGGCAGAATGAACACTGAAGCTTTCTTT
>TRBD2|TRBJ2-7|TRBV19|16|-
CASSIYGLAGVGEQYF
TGTGCCAGTAGTATTTACGGACTAGCGGGAGTGGGAGAGCAGTACTTC
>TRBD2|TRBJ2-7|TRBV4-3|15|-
CASSQILAGDYEQYF
TGCGCCAGCAGCCAGATACTAGCGGGAGACTACGAGCAGTACTTC
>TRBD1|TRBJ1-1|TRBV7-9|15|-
CASTFNRGLHTEAFF
TGTGCCAGCACCTTTAACAGGGGGCTTCACACTGAAGCTTTCTTT
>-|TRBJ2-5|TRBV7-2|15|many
CASSLTPVVQETQYF
TGTGCCAGCAGCCTTACCCCGGTGGTTCAAGAGACCCAGTACTTC
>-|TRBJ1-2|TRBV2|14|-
CASSGLDGNYGYTF
TGTGCCAGCAGTGGACTGGACGGGAACTATGGCTACACCTTC
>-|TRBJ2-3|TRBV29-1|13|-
CSGGGGGTDTQYF
TGCAGCGGGGGCGGAGGGGGCACAGATACGCAGTATTTT
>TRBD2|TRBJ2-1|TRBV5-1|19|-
CASSLVRGLAGVSYNEQFF
TGCGCCAGCAGCTTGGTAAGGGGACTAGCGGGAGTCTCCTACAATGAGCAGTTCTTC
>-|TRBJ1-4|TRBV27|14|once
CASSLSPPGSILFF
TGTGCCAGCAGTTTATCCCCCCCCGGGTCGATCCTGTTTTTT
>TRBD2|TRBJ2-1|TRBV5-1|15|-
CASSLASGAYNEQFF
TGCGCCAGCAGCTTGGCTAGCGGAGCCTACAATGAGCAGTTCTTC
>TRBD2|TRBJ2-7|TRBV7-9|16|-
CASSPPGLADSYEQYF
TGTGCCAGCAGCCCCCCGGGACTAGCGGACAGCTACGAGCAGTACTTC
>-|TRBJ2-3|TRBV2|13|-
CASSLGPTDTQYF
TGTGCCAGCAGTCTTGGACCCACAGATACGCAGTATTTT
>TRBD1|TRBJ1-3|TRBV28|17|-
CASNTPGQGGTGNTIYF
TGTGCCAGCAATACTCCGGGACAGGGGGGAACTGGAAACACCATATATTTT
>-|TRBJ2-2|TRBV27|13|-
CASSPNQGGELFF
TGTGCCAGCAGCCCGAACCAGGGTGGGGAGCTGTTTTTT
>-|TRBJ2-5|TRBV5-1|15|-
CASSLSPLGQETQYF
TGCGCCAGCAGCTTGTCCCCGTTGGGCCAAGAGACCCAGTACTTC
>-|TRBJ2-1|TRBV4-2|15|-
CASSQDRTLYNEQFF
TGTGCCAGCAGCCAAGACAGGACTTTATACAATGAGCAGTTCTTC
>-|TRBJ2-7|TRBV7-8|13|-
CASSERGAGEQYF
TGTGCCAGCAGCGAGAGGGGGGCGGGCGAGCAGTACTTC
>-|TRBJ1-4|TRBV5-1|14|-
CASSFYGAREKLFF
TGCGCCAGCAGCTTCTACGGGGCCCGGGAAAAACTGTTTTTT
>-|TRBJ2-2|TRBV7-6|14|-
CASSRGANTGELFF
TGTGCCAGCAGCAGGGGCGCGAACACCGGGGAGCTGTTTTTT
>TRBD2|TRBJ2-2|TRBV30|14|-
CAWSAGLAGGELFF
TGTGCCTGGAGTGCGGGACTAGCGGGAGGGGAGCTGTTTTTT
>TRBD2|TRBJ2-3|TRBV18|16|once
CASSRVAGGSTDTQYF
TGTGCCAGCTCGCGAGTAGCGGGAGGAAGCACAGATACGCAGTATTTT
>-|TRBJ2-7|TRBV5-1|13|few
CASSLYGTYEQYF
TGCGCCAGCAGCTTGTATGGAACCTACGAGCAGTACTTC
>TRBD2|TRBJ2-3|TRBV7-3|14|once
CASSAWTSADTQYF
TGTGCCAGCAGCGCTTGGACTAGCGCAGATACGCAGTATTTT
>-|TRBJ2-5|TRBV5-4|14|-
CASSFGSGQETQYF
TGTGCCAGCAGCTTCGGTAGCGGCCAAGAGACCCAGTACTTC
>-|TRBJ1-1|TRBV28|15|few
CASTSRVGVGTEAFF
TGTGCCAGCACCTCAAGGGTGGGGGTGGGCACTGAAGCTTTCTTT
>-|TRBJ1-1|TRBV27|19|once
CASSQRGAPGPGSRTEAFF
TGTGCCAGCAGCCAAAGGGGGGCCCCGGGGCCGGGGTCGAGGACTGAAGCTTTCTTT
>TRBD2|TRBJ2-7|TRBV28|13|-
CASFEREEYEQYF
TGTGCCAGCTTTGAGCGGGAGGAATACGAGCAGTACTTC
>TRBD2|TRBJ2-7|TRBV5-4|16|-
CASSRGGLAGDYEQYF
TGTGCCAGCAGCCGGGGGGGACTAGCGGGAGACTACGAGCAGTACTTC
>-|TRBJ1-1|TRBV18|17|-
CASSPRVSPGANTEAFF
TGTGCCAGCTCACCACGAGTTAGTCCCGGTGCCAACACTGAAGCTTTCTTT
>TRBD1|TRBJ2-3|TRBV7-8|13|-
CASSTRGRDTQYF
TGTGCCAGCAGCACCAGGGGGCGGGATACGCAGTATTTT
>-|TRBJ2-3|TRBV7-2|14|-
CASSLGQNTDTQYF
TGTGCCAGCTCCCTGGGGCAGAACACAGATACGCAGTATTTT
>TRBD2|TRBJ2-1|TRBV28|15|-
CASSPTTSGRAGQFF
TGTGCCAGCAGTCCAACGACTAGCGGGAGGGCCGGGCAGTTCTTC
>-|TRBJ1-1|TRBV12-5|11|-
CASGLATEAFF
TGTGCTAGTGGTTTGGCCACTGAAGCTTTCTTT
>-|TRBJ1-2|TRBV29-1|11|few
CSVVTAYGYTF
TGCAGCGTTGTAACGGCCTATGGCTACACCTTC
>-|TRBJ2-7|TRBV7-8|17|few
CASSLNQAVGIPYEQYF
TGTGCCAGCAGCTTAAATCAAGCCGTGGGGATCCCCTACGAGCAGTACTTC
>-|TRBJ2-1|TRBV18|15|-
CASSPGRVGYNEQFF
TGTGCCAGCTCACCTGGCAGGGTGGGCTACAATGAGCAGTTCTTC
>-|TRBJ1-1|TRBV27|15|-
CASSPSGGPNTEAFF
TGTGCCAGCAGTCCCTCCGGGGGGCCGAACACTGAAGCTTTCTTT
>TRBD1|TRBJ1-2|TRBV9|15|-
CASSASGTANYGYTF
TGTGCCAGCAGCGCCTCCGGGACAGCTAACTATGGCTACACCTTC
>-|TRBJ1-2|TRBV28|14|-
CASTKPGSYYGYTF
TGTGCCAGCACCAAGCCGGGAAGCTACTATGGCTACACCTTC
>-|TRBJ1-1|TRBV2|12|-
CASSERAAEAFF
TGTGCCAGCAGTGAAAGAGCGGCTGAAGCCTTCTTT
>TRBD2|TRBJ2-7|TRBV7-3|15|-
CASSLQTGGAYEQYF
TGTGCCAGCAGCTTACAAACGGGAGGGGCCTACGAGCAGTACTTC
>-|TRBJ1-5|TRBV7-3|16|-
CASSLMAGDSNQPQHF
TGTGCCAGCAGCTTAATGGCAGGGGATAGCAATCAGCCCCAGCATTTT
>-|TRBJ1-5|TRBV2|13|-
CASSENPNQPQHF
TGTGCCAGCAGTGAGAACCCCAATCAGCCCCAGCATTTT
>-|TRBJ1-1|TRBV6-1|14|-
CASSSRGQDTEAFF
TGTGCCAGCAGTAGCAGGGGTCAGGACACTGAAGCTTTCTTT
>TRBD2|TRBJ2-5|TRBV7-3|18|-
CASSSPGLAGEFAETQYF
TGTGCCAGCAGCTCGCCGGGACTAGCGGGAGAGTTCGCAGAGACCCAGTACTTC